This T cell receptor (beta chain) appears in the sequencing data of a study of blood T cell repertoires in COVID-19. In the study overall: Acute and convalescent COVID-19 samples came from the United States, Italy and Spain. The analysed material was cDNA or gDNA that came from T cells, B-cell-depleted T cells, or PBMCs.

Trimming at V came to 7 bases and at J to 1 base, leaving 7 bases not matched to a gene. Germline CDR1 and CDR2: LNHDA and SQIVND (reference sequence). The CDR3 runs to 15 residues. Source study methods: Reference gene primer amplification gave estimated nucleated cell counts. TCRdb keeps only in-frame clones here, not all; method: immunoSEQ multiplex PCR. The V and J calls and clone size come from that table; D and trimming were worked out from the DNA. The sample lists 200,000 to 250,000 clones, 82% occurring once. The chain has TRBV19 and TRBJ2-3, with 8 bases identical to TRBD2. The source of this sequence is a woman in her 70s with COVID-19, enrolled during active disease. Sequencing was performed on peripheral blood. The CDR3: CASTLLAGGTDTQYF. In nucleotides, the CDR3 is TGTGCCAGTACTCTCCTAGCGGGTGGCACAGATACGCAGTATTTT.